This is a list of T cell receptor beta chains from one sample in a study of early T cells in non-severe SARS-CoV-2 infection. TCRdb re-called the 5' RACE reads with MiXCR, one entry per CDR3 protein. The repertoire holds fewer than 130,000 distinct CDR3 sequences, with roughly an eighth as singletons. The sequenced sample was whole blood, obtained at baseline. The receptors were sampled from an adult who was a healthcare worker with PCR-confirmed SARS-CoV-2 infection or an uninfected control (not recorded which). The CDR3 runs from the conserved cysteine through the conserved F or W. D genes are given only for firm matches. Size is stated for part of the rows, as once, few or many counts, or as a class when the clone is expanded.

V,D,length,J,size,DNA,CDR3
TRBV29-1,-,12,TRBJ1-1,few,TGCAGCGTTGTGGCAGGGGAGGCTGAAGCTTTCTTT,CSVVAGEAEAFF
TRBV6-2/TRBV6-3,-,16,TRBJ1-5,few,TGTGCCAGCAGTCCGATGCGGACATCTGAAAATCAGCCCCAGCATTTT,CASSPMRTSENQPQHF
TRBV29-1,-,12,TRBJ1-2,-,TGCAGCGCCAATCAGGGGTCATATGGCTACACCTTC,CSANQGSYGYTF
TRBV20-1,TRBD1,12,TRBJ1-1,-,TGCAGTGTCGTTACAGGGGGCACTGAAGCTTTCTTT,CSVVTGGTEAFF
TRBV7-9,-,14,TRBJ1-1,-,TGTGCCAGCAGCTTAGGGTACAGGGAGGCTGAAGCTTTCTTT,CASSLGYREAEAFF
TRBV2,TRBD1,14,TRBJ1-4,many,TGTGCCAGCAGCTGGACAGGTGGAAATGAAAAACTGTTTTTT,CASSWTGGNEKLFF
TRBV29-1,TRBD1,12,TRBJ1-1,many,TGCAGCAGCAGGACAGGGGGATTTGAAGCTTTCTTT,CSSRTGGFEAFF
TRBV29-1,-,14,TRBJ2-3,-,TGCAGCGTTGTAAGGGGACATGGATCAGATACGCAGTATTTT,CSVVRGHGSDTQYF
TRBV7-9,-,17,TRBJ1-5,few,TGTGCCAGCAGCTTAGCGCCCCAGGGCTATAGCAATCAGCCCCAGCATTTT,CASSLAPQGYSNQPQHF
TRBV18,-,13,TRBJ2-3,many,TGTGCCAGCTCACCACCTAGCACAGATACGCAGTATTTT,CASSPPSTDTQYF
TRBV20-1,TRBD1,14,TRBJ2-5,many,TGCAGTGCTAGGGACAGGGGAGGGAAAGAGACCCAGTACTTC,CSARDRGGKETQYF
TRBV2,TRBD1,14,TRBJ1-1,-,TGTGCCAGCAGTGCGACACAGGGGGTAACTGAAGCTTTCTTT,CASSATQGVTEAFF
TRBV9,TRBD2,16,TRBJ2-1,few,TGTGCCAGCAGCCCAAGGACTAGCGGGGGATACAATGAGCAGTTCTTC,CASSPRTSGGYNEQFF
TRBV4-1,-,12,TRBJ1-4,few,TGCGCCAGCAGCCAAGATTGGGGAAAACTGTTTTTT,CASSQDWGKLFF
TRBV20-1,TRBD1,15,TRBJ2-7,many,TGCAGTGCTACCCCAGGCGGGCAGGGGGCACACGAGCAGTACTTC,CSATPGGQGAHEQYF
TRBV29-1,-,13,TRBJ1-6,few,TGCAGCGTGAGGACAGACCTACAGGCACCCCTCCACTTT,CSVRTDLQAPLHF
TRBV19,-,17,TRBJ1-5,-,TGTGCCAGTAGTATCAAACTATCTAGTCCGCCCACAGATACGCAGCATTTT,CASSIKLSSPPTDTQHF
TRBV5-1,TRBD1,13,TRBJ1-2,few,TGCGCCAGTAGGGACAGCGATGCTGATGGCTACACCTTC,CASRDSDADGYTF
TRBV6-1,-,15,TRBJ1-5,-,TGTGCTGCATTTGTGGGGGCATGGAGCAATCAGCCCCAGCATTTT,CAAFVGAWSNQPQHF
TRBV4-1,-,15,TRBJ2-1,few,TGCGCCAGCAGCCAAGTTACGAACTCCTACAATGAGCAGTTCTTC,CASSQVTNSYNEQFF
TRBV19,-,14,TRBJ2-4,many,TGTGCCAGTAGTATCCTTTCGGCCAAAAACATTCAGTACTTC,CASSILSAKNIQYF
TRBV28,-,13,TRBJ2-5,-,TGTGCCAGCAGCCGGGGACCCGCAGGGACCCAGTACTTC,CASSRGPAGTQYF
TRBV29-1,-,13,TRBJ1-3,many,TGCAGCGTTGAAGGGGCAGCCGGAAACACCATATATTTT,CSVEGAAGNTIYF